This T cell receptor (beta chain) was recovered during a study of technical replicates of blood from several donors. The table came from immunoSEQ multiplex PCR; TCRdb's copy has only in-frame clones and leaves some out. The data show 50,000 to 80,000 clones, with approximately 86% seen just once and over 4.5% held by the top ten. V was pared by 4 bases and J by 0 bases, with 13 bases between. Germline V gives CDR1 SGHDT, CDR2 YYEEEE. This CDR3 contains 15 residues. The sample comprised PBMCs. The chain employs TRBV5-6 and TRBJ1-1; the D is unclear. The sequence was obtained from a human donor in good health. Some clones in this sample may be carry-over from other donors' samples. CDR3 bases: TGTGCCAGCAGCCTAGGCAGCAAAATGAACACTGAAGCTTTCTTT. Amino acid sequence: CASSLGSKMNTEAFF.